This T cell receptor (beta chain) was sequenced in a study of cytomegalovirus exposure and HLA in healthy donors. Broader study findings: The study labeled around 160 TCR beta chains cytomegalovirus-associated.

With 60 Vbeta and 13 Jbeta primers, the PCR was carried out. In the study's own analysis: Later, an analysis found about 83 million unique TCR beta chains, and roughly 10 million of these were shared. Clones were read by immunoSEQ multiplex PCR, and TCRdb kept only the in-frame ones, dropping some. V and J calls and clone size are as listed in that table; D and trimming were resolved from the DNA. The table includes about 160,000 clones, roughly 80% detected once. This clone was counted a single time. Its antigen is currently unknown. There are 11 residues in the CDR3. The V and J ends lost 5 bases and 8 bases respectively, with 6 bases between them. CDR1 is KGHSH and CDR2 is LQKENI in the germline V gene. Donors were nominally healthy when sampled, though unrecorded immune exposures were likely.

The chain combines TRBV18 with TRBJ2-2; D remains ambiguous. The material sequenced was PBMCs. The clonotype was recovered from a male donor in good health and CMV-seronegative. The DNA for the CDR3 is TGTGCCAGCTCAACAGAGGGGGAGCTGTTTTTT. This translates into CASSTEGELFF.